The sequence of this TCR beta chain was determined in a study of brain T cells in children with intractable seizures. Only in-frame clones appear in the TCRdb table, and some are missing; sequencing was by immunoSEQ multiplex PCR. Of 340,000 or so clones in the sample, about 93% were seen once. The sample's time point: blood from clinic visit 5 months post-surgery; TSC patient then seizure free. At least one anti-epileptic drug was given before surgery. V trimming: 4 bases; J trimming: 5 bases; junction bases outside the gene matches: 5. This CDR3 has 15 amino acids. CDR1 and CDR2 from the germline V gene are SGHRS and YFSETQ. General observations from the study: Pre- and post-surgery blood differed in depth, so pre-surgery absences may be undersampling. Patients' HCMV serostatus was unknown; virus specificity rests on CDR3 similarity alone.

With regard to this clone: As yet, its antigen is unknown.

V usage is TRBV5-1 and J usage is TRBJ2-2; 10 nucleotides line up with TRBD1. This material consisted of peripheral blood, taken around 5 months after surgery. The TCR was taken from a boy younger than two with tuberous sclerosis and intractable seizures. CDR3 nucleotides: TGCGCCAGCAGCCACGACAGGGGGCGTACCGGGGAGCTGTTTTTT. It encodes CASSHDRGRTGELFF.